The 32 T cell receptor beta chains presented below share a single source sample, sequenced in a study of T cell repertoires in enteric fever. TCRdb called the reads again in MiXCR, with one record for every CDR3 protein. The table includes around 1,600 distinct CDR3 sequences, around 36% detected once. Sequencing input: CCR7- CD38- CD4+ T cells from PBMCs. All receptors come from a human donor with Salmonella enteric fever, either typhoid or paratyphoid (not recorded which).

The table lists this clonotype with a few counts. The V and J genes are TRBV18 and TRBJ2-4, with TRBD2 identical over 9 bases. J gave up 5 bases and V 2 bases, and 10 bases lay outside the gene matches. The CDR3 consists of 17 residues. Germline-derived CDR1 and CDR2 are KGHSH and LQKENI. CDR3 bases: TGTGCCAGCTCACCAGCGGGAGGGGTCTTGGTTGAAAACATTCAGTACTTC. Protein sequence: CASSPAGGVLVENIQYF.

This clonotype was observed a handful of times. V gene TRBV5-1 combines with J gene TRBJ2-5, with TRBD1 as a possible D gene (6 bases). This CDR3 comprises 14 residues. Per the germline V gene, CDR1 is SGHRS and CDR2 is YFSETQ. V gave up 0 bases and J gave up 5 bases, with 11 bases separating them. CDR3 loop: CASSLARQGETQYF. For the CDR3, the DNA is TGCGCCAGCAGCTTGGCCCGGCAGGGGGAGACCCAGTACTTC.

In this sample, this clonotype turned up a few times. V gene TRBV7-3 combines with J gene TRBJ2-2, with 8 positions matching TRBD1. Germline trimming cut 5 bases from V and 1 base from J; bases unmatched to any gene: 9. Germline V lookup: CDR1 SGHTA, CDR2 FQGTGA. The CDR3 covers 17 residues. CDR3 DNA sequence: TGTGCCAGCAGCAATTTAGCCGGGACAGGGAACACCGGGGAGCTGTTTTTT. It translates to CASSNLAGTGNTGELFF. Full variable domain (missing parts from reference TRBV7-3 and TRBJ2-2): GAGVSQTPSNKVTEKGKYVELRCDPISGHTALYWYRQSLGQGPEFLIYFQGTGAADDSGLPNDRFFAVRPEGSVSTLKIQRTERGDSAVYLCASSNLAGTGNTGELFFGEGSRLTVL.

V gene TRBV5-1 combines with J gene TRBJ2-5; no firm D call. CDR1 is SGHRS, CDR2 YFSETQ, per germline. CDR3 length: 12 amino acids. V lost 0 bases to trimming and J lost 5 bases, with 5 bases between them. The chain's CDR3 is CASSLDGETQYF. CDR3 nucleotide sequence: TGCGCCAGCAGCTTGGATGGGGAGACCCAGTACTTC. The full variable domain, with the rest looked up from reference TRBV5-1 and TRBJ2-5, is KAGVTQTPRYLIKTRGQQVTLSCSPISGHRSVSWYQQTPGQGLQFLFEYFSETQRNKGNFPGRFSGRQFSNSRSEMNVSTLELGDSALYLCASSLDGETQYFGPGTRLLVL.

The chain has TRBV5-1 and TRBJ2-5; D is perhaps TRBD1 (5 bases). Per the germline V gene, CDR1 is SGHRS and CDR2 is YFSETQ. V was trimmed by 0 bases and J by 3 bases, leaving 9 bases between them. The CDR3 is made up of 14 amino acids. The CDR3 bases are TGCGCCAGCAGCTTGGATTCGACAGAAGAGACCCAGTACTTC. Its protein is CASSLDSTEETQYF.

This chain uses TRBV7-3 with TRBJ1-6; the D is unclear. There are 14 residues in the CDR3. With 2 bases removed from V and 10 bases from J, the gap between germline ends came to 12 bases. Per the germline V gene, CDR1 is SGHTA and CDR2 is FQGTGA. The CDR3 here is CASSLSVGGSPLHF. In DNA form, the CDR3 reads TGTGCCAGCAGCTTATCGGTGGGCGGATCACCCCTCCACTTT.

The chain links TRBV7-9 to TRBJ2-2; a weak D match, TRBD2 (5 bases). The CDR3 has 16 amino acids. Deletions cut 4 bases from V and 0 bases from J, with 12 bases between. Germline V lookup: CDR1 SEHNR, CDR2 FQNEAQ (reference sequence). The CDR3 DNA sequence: TGTGCCAGCAGCTACCTCCGGGGTTCGAACACCGGGGAGCTGTTTTTT. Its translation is CASSYLRGSNTGELFF.

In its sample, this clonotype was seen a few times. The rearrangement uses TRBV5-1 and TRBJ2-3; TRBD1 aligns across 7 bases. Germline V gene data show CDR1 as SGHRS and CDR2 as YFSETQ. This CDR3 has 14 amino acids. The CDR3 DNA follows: TGCGCAACCAAACAGGGGTTTGAGGCAGATACGCAGTATTTT. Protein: CATKQGFEADTQYF.

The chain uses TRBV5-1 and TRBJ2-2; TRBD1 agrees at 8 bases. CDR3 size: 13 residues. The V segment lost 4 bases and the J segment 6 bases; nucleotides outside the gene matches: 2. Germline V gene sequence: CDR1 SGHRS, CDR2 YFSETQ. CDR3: CASSPQGAGELFF. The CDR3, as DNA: TGCGCCAGCAGCCCACAGGGGGCCGGGGAGCTGTTTTTT.

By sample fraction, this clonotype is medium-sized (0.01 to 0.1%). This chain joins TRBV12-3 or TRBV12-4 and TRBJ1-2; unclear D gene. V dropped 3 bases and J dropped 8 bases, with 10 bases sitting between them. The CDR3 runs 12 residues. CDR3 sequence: CASSFNGLGYTF. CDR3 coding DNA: TGTGCCAGCAGTTTTAATGGACTCGGCTACACCTTC.

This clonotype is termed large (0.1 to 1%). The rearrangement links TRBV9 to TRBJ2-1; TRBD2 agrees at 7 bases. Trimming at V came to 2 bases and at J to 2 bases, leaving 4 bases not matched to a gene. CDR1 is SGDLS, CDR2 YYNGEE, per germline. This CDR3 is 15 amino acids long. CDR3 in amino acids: CASSVGGGAYNEQFF. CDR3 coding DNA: TGTGCCAGCAGCGTCGGGGGAGGGGCCTACAATGAGCAGTTCTTC.

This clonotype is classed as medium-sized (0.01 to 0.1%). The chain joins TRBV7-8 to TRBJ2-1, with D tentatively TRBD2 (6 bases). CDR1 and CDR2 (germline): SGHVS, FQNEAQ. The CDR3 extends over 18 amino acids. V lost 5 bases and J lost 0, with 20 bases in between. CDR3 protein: CASSRPAGGTSSYNEQFF. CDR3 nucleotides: TGTGCCAGCAGCCGCCCGGCCGGCGGGACGAGCTCCTACAATGAGCAGTTCTTC.

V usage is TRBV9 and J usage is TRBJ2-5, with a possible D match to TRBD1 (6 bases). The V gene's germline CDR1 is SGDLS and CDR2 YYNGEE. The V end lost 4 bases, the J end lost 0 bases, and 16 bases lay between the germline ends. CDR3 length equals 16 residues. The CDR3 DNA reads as TGTGCCAGCAGCCCCCGATACCGGGACAACCAAGAGACCCAGTACTTC. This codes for CASSPRYRDNQETQYF.

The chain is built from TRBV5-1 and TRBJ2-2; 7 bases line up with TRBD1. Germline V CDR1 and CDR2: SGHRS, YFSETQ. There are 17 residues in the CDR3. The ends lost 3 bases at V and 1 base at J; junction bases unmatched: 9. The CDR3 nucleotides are TGCGCCAGCAGCTCGAGATTAAGGACAGGGAACACCGGGGAGCTGTTTTTT. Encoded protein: CASSSRLRTGNTGELFF.

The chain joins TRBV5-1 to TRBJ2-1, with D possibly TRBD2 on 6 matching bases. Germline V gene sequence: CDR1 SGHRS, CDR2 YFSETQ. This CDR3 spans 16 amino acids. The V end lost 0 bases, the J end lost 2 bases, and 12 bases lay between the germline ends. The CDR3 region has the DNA TGCGCCAGCAGCTTGGTCGAGGGGAGGCCCTACAATGAGCAGTTCTTC. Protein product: CASSLVEGRPYNEQFF. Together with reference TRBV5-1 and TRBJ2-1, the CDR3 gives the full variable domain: KAGVTQTPRYLIKTRGQQVTLSCSPISGHRSVSWYQQTPGQGLQFLFEYFSETQRNKGNFPGRFSGRQFSNSRSEMNVSTLELGDSALYLCASSLVEGRPYNEQFFGPGTRLTVL.

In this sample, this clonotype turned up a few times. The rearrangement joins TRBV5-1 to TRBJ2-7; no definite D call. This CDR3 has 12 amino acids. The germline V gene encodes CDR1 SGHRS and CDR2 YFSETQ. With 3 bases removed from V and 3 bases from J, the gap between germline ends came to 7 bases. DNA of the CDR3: TGCGCCAGCAGCTCGGACGTCTACGAGCAGTACTTC. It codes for CASSSDVYEQYF.

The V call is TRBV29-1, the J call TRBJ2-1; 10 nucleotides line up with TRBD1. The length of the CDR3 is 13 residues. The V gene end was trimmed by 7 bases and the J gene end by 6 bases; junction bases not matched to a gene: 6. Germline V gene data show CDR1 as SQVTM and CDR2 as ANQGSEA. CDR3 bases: TGCAGCGGCCGGACAGGGGGGGTCAATGAGCAGTTCTTC. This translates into CSGRTGGVNEQFF.

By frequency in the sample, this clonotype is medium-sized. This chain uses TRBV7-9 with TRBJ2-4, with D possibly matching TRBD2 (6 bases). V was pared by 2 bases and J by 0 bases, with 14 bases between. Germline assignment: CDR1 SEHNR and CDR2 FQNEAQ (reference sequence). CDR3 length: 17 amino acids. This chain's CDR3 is CASSLIEAGLAKNIQYF. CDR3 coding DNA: TGTGCCAGCAGCTTAATCGAAGCGGGTCTAGCCAAAAACATTCAGTACTTC.

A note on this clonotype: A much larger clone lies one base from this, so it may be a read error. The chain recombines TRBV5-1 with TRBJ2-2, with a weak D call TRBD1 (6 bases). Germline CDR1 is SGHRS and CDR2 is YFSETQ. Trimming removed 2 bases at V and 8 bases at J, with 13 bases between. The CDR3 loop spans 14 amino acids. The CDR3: CASSLSQGLGELFF. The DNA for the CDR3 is TGCGCCAGCAGCTTATCACAGGGATTAGGGGAGCTGTTTTTT.

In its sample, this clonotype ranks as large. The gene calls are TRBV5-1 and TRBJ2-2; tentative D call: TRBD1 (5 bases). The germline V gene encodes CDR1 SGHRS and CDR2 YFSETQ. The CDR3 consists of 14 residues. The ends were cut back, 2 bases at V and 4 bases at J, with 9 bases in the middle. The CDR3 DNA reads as TGCGCCAGCAGCTTAAGGGGTAGCACCGGGGAGCTGTTTTTT. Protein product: CASSLRGSTGELFF.

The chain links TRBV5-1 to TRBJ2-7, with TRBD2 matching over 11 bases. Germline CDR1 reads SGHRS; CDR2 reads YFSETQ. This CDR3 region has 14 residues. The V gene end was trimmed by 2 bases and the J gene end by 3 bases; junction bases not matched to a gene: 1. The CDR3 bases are TGCGCCAGCAGCTTTACTAGCGGGAGCTACGAGCAGTACTTC. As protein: CASSFTSGSYEQYF.

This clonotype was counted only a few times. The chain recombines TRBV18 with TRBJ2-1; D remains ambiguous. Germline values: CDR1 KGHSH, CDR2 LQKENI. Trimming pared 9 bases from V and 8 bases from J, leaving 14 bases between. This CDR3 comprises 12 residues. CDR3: CASKGQIDEQFF. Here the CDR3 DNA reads TGTGCCAGTAAAGGGCAGATCGATGAGCAGTTCTTC.

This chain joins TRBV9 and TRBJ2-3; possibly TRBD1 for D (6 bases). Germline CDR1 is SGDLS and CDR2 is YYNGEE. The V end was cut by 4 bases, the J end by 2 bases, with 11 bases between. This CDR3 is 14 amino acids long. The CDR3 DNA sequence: TGTGCCAGCAGCTTTGGACAGCACACAGATACGCAGTATTTT. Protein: CASSFGQHTDTQYF.

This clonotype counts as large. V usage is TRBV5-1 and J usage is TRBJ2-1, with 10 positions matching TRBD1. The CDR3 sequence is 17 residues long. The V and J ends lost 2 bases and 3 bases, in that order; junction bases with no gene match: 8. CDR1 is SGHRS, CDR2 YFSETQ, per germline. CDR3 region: CASSFSLRTGGYNEQFF. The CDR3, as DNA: TGCGCCAGCAGCTTCTCCCTTCGGACAGGGGGCTACAATGAGCAGTTCTTC.

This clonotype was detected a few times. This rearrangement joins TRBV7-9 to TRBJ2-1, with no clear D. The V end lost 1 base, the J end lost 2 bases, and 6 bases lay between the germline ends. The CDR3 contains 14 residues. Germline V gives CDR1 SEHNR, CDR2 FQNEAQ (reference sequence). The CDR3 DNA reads TGTGCCAGCAGCTTAGGACCGGCCTACAATGAGCAGTTCTTC. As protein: CASSLGPAYNEQFF.

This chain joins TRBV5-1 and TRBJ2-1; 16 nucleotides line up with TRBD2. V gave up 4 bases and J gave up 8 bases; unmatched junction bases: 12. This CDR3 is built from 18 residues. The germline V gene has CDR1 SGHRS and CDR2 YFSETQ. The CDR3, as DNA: TGCGCCAGCAGCAAGGGACTAGCGGGAGGGCCTGTTTTCGATGAGCAGTTCTTC. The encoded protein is CASSKGLAGGPVFDEQFF.

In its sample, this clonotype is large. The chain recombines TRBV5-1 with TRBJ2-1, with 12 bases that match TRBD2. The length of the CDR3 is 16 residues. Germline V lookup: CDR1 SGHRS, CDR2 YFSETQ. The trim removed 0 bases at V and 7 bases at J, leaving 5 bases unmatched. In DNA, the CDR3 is TGCGCCAGCAGCTTGGATAGTCTAGCGGGAGGGAATGAGCAGTTCTTC. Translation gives CASSLDSLAGGNEQFF.

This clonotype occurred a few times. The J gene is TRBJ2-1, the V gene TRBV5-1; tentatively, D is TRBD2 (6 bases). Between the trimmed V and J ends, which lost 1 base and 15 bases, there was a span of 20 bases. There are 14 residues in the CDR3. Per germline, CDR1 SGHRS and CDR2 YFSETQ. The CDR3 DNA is TGCGCCAGCAGCTTGAATCCGACTGAGCGGGCTGTGTTCTTC. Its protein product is CASSLNPTERAVFF.

The CDR3 reads CATSRAWGGYQETQYF. In nucleotides, the CDR3 is TGTGCCACCAGCAGAGCATGGGGGGGGTACCAAGAGACCCAGTACTTC. The V and J genes are TRBV15 and TRBJ2-5; 7 nucleotides agree with TRBD2. The CDR3 covers 16 residues. V was pared by 1 base and J by 0 bases, with 5 bases of the junction left unmatched. Germline values: CDR1 LNHNV, CDR2 YYDKDF (reference sequence).

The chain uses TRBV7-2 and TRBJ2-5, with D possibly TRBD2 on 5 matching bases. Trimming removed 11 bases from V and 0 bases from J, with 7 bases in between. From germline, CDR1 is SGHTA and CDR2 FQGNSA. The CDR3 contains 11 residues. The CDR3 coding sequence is TGTGCCTCGGGAAACCAAGAGACCCAGTACTTC. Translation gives CASGNQETQYF.

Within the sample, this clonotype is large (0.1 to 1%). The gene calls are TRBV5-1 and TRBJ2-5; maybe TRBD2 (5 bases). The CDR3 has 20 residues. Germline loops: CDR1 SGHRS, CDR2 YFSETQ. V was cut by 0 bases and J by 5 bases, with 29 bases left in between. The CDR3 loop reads CASSLAIGSLTTPWLETQYF. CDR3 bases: TGCGCCAGCAGCTTGGCCATTGGGAGCCTTACAACACCCTGGTTGGAGACCCAGTACTTC. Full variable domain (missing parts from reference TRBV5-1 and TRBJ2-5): KAGVTQTPRYLIKTRGQQVTLSCSPISGHRSVSWYQQTPGQGLQFLFEYFSETQRNKGNFPGRFSGRQFSNSRSEMNVSTLELGDSALYLCASSLAIGSLTTPWLETQYFGPGTRLLVL.

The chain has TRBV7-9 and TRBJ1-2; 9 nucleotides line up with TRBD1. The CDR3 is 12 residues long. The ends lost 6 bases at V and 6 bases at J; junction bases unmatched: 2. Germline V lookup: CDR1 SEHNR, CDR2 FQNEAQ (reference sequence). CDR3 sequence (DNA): TGTGCCAGCAGTTGGGACAGGGATGGCTACACCTTC. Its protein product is CASSWDRDGYTF.